This TCR beta chain came from a study of shared clonotypes between healthy human individuals. Sequencing used immunoSEQ multiplex PCR; TCRdb keeps in-frame clones, though not all of them. The sample holds millions of clones; 85% to 95% are singletons and the top ten take 0.13%. Researchers partitioned CD4+ cells into CD45RA+ naive and CD45RA-negative memory subsets. Notes on the study in general: Lower generation probabilities were found for non-shared clonotypes than for those shared by all four donors. Only blood was sampled; tissue repertoires likely differ.

CDR3 length: 14 residues. Germline CDR1 and CDR2: MNHNS and SASEGT. V lost 6 bases, J lost 0 bases, and 11 bases lay in between. Of note for this clone: The antigen remains undetermined.

This TCR derives from a man aged 18 to 30 in good health. What was sequenced was naive CD4+ T cells sorted from blood. Subset given: CD45RA+ positively selected. The chain carries TRBV6-1 and TRBJ1-1; the D gene is possibly TRBD1 (5 bases). This chain's CDR3 is CASRPGTVNTEAFF. DNA for the CDR3: TGTGCCAGCAGGCCCGGGACGGTGAACACTGAAGCTTTCTTT.